This entry lists 8 T cell receptor beta chains sequenced from one sample in a study of monozygotic twins with inflammatory bowel disease. For each CDR3 protein, TCRdb gives one entry from its re-call of the 5' RACE reads, without DNA. The sample table includes roughly 140,000 distinct CDR3 sequences. The material sequenced was blood. The receptors shown here come from a human donor with ulcerative colitis or Crohn's disease, or a healthy co-twin of an affected twin (not recorded which).

The chain carries TRBV25-1 and TRBJ1-1. Germline V lookup: CDR1 MGHDK, CDR2 SYGVNS. The CDR3 loop spans 14 amino acids. CDR3: CASSEPFLGDKAFF. Supplemented by reference TRBV25-1 and TRBJ1-1, the full variable domain reads EADIYQTPRYLVIGTGKKITLECSQTMGHDKMYWYQQDPGMELHLIHYSYGVNSTEKGDLSSESTVSRIRTEHFPLTLESARPSHTSQYLCASSEPFLGDKAFFGQGTRLTVV.

The chain carries TRBV6-1 and TRBJ2-7; there is no DNA to check the TCRdb D call of TRBD2. The germline V gene has CDR1 MNHNS and CDR2 SASEGT. The CDR3 runs 16 residues. This CDR3 is CASSQIAGADSYEQYF.

This rearrangement joins TRBV11-1 to TRBJ1-3. The germline CDR1 and CDR2 sequences are SGHAT and FQDESV (reference sequence). The CDR3 is 20 residues long. The CDR3 protein is CASSNSGRQYSGSSGNTIYF.

The chain has TRBV15 and TRBJ2-7; TCRdb gives TRBD2 as the D gene, but with no DNA this cannot be confirmed. The length of the CDR3 is 15 residues. CDR1 and CDR2 from the germline V gene are LNHNV and YYDKDF (reference sequence). CDR3 amino acids: CATSRGAGGPYEQYF.

V gene TRBV18 combines with J gene TRBJ1-4. Germline assignment: CDR1 KGHSH and CDR2 LQKENI. The CDR3 runs 13 residues. The CDR3 spells CASSLLDSEKLFF.

V usage is TRBV19 and J usage is TRBJ2-1. CDR3 length equals 11 residues. CDR1 LNHDA and CDR2 SQIVND come from the germline V gene (reference sequence). The CDR3: CASSIINEQFF.

V gene TRBV6-5 combines with J gene TRBJ1-1; TCRdb calls TRBD1, which cannot be checked without DNA. Germline CDR1 and CDR2: MNHEY and SVGAGI. CDR3 size: 15 residues. The CDR3 protein is CASSYGGAVNTEALF.

This rearrangement joins TRBV5-6 to TRBJ2-7; TCRdb's D gene call, TRBD1, goes unchecked for lack of DNA. Per germline, CDR1 SGHDT and CDR2 YYEEEE. The CDR3 is 14 residues long. This CDR3 reads CASSSTPGSYEQYF.